Listed here are 26 T cell receptor beta chains from one sample, sequenced in a study of cytomegalovirus exposure and HLA in healthy donors. 60 Vbeta and 13 Jbeta primers were used in PCR. The repertoire was sequenced with immunoSEQ multiplex PCR; TCRdb's copy has only in-frame clones and lacks some. This sample has roughly 68,000 clones, with around 74% found just once. Input material: PBMCs. The source is a male donor in good health and CMV-seropositive.

The CDR3 DNA reads as TGCGCCAGCAGTCTTGAGGCTTCCCAAAGCTACGAGCAGTACTTC. Translating it yields CASSLEASQSYEQYF. The V gene is TRBV4-3, the J gene TRBJ2-7, with D uncertain. The CDR3 has 15 amino acids. V lost 6 bases and J 3 bases, leaving 18 bases between the germline ends. Germline loops: CDR1 LGHNA, CDR2 YSLEER.

J is TRBJ1-1 and V is TRBV27, with unresolved D. CDR3 size: 13 residues. Germline CDR1 MNHEY, CDR2 SMNVEV (reference sequence). With 6 bases removed from V and 0 bases from J, the gap between germline ends came to 8 bases. The CDR3 bases are TGTGCCAGCAGACCGCTAATGAACACTGAAGCTTTCTTT. This gives the protein CASRPLMNTEAFF.

V gene TRBV6-1 combines with J gene TRBJ2-7, with 10 nucleotides matching TRBD1. V was clipped by 7 bases and J by 4 bases; unmatched bases: 7. The CDR3 is 14 residues long. CDR1 MNHNS and CDR2 SASEGT come from the germline V gene. CDR3 in DNA: TGTGCCAGCAACGACAGGGGGCTTTTGTACGAGCAGTACTTC. Residues: CASNDRGLLYEQYF.

This clone was seen once. This chain connects TRBV10-3 to TRBJ1-5; no definite D call. This CDR3 has 14 amino acids. Trimming stripped 2 bases from V and 1 base from J, with 6 bases between. Looked up from germline, CDR1 is ENHRY and CDR2 is SYGVKD. The CDR3 DNA is TGTGCCATCAGTGAGGTTGAGAGCAATCAGCCCCAGCATTTT. The encoded protein is CAISEVESNQPQHF.

This rearrangement joins TRBV5-1 to TRBJ1-3; D not resolved. Germline loops: CDR1 SGHRS, CDR2 YFSETQ. V gave up 2 bases and J gave up 0 bases, with 18 bases separating them. This CDR3 region has 18 residues. The CDR3 DNA follows: TGCGCCAGCAGCTTAGTAGGTGGGCCGGGGTACTCTGGAAACACCATATATTTT. This sequence encodes CASSLVGGPGYSGNTIYF.

This rearrangement joins TRBV5-8 to TRBJ1-1; D gene uncertain. From germline, CDR1 is SGHTS and CDR2 YDEGEE. The CDR3 has 15 residues. V shed 4 bases and J shed 0 bases, with 13 bases lying between them. Here the CDR3 DNA reads TGTGCCAGCAGCCCTGGAGGAGACATGAACACTGAAGCTTTCTTT. Encoded protein: CASSPGGDMNTEAFF. The full variable domain, its missing parts supplied by reference TRBV5-8 and TRBJ1-1, is EAGVTQSPTHLIKTRGQQATLRCSPISGHTSVYWYQQALGLGLQFLLWYDEGEERNRGNFPPRFSGRQFPNYSSELNVNALELEDSALYLCASSPGGDMNTEAFFGQGTRLTVV.

The CDR3 loop is CASSLVGGGSYNEQFF. The DNA of the CDR3 is TGTGCCAGCAGCTTAGTGGGAGGGGGGTCCTACAATGAGCAGTTCTTC. The rearrangement joins TRBV7-6 to TRBJ2-1; D is possibly TRBD2 (7 bases). This CDR3 has 16 amino acids. From germline, CDR1 is SGHVS and CDR2 FNYEAQ. V lost 1 base and J lost 1, with 11 bases in between.

The rearrangement joins TRBV5-1 to TRBJ1-2; D gene uncertain. This CDR3 contains 14 residues. Germline V gene lookup returns CDR1 SGHRS and CDR2 YFSETQ. Trimming pared 0 bases from V and 1 base from J, leaving 7 bases between. The CDR3: CASSLDGDNYGYTF. CDR3 nucleotides: TGCGCCAGCAGCTTGGACGGAGATAACTATGGCTACACCTTC.

This clone was seen only a few times. The rearrangement joins TRBV4-2 to TRBJ2-4; a possible D gene is TRBD2 (5 bases). Germline V lookup: CDR1 LGHNA, CDR2 YNFKEQ. CDR3 length: 14 residues. V lost 4 bases and J 5 bases, leaving 12 bases between the germline ends. The CDR3, as DNA: TGTGCCAGCAGCCCAGGACTGGGCCAAAACATTCAGTACTTC. Residues: CASSPGLGQNIQYF.

The V call is TRBV19, the J call TRBJ1-1; D unresolved. The germline CDR1 and CDR2 sequences are LNHDA and SQIVND (reference sequence). The ends were cut back, 3 bases at V and 5 bases at J, with 13 bases in the middle. This CDR3 has 14 amino acids. The CDR3 DNA reads as TGTGCCAGTAGTATTAAGTCCGGGATTACTGAAGCTTTCTTT. This gives the protein CASSIKSGITEAFF.

V gene TRBV4-3 combines with J gene TRBJ1-2; D not certain. The CDR3 contains 16 residues. V was shortened by 0 bases and J by 5 bases, with 16 bases between the two germline ends. Germline V CDR1 and CDR2: LGHNA, YSLEER. The CDR3 nucleotides read TGCGCCAGCAGCCAAGATACGGGGTTGGGGTGGTATGGCTACACCTTC. It codes for CASSQDTGLGWYGYTF.

The chain has TRBV10-2 and TRBJ2-4; D unresolved. Germline-derived CDR1 and CDR2 are WSHSY and SAAADI. The CDR3 is 13 amino acids. The germline V and J ends were trimmed by 8 bases and 6 bases, with 14 bases remaining between them. Here the CDR3 reads CASALSPGNIQYF. CDR3 bases: TGCGCCAGCGCACTCAGCCCGGGAAACATTCAGTACTTC.

The chain has TRBV19 and TRBJ1-2; D call uncertain. The CDR3 is 13 residues long. Trimming stripped 6 bases from V and 0 bases from J, with 8 bases between. Germline V gene lookup returns CDR1 LNHDA and CDR2 SQIVND (reference sequence). CDR3 nucleotides: TGTGCCAGTAGCCTGAACACTAACTATGGCTACACCTTC. This codes for CASSLNTNYGYTF.

The chain carries TRBV7-9 and TRBJ1-5; 11 bases agree with TRBD1. CDR1 SEHNR and CDR2 FQNEAQ come from the germline V gene (reference sequence). This CDR3 spans 18 amino acids. The V gene end was trimmed by 5 bases and the J gene end by 4 bases; junction bases not matched to a gene: 13. DNA of the CDR3: TGTGCCAGCAGCGAAACCCCCGGGACAGGGGGTCCGAATCAGCCCCAGCATTTT. The encoded protein is CASSETPGTGGPNQPQHF. The complete variable domain, with remaining parts taken from reference TRBV7-9 and TRBJ1-5, reads DTGVSQNPRHKITKRGQNVTFRCDPISEHNRLYWYRQTLGQGPEFLTYFQNEAQLEKSRLLSDRFSAERPKGSFSTLEIQRTEQGDSAMYLCASSETPGTGGPNQPQHFGDGTRLSIL.

V and J are TRBV7-9 and TRBJ2-7; D remains unclear. Germline V gene data show CDR1 as SEHNR and CDR2 as FQNEAQ (reference sequence). V was cut by 1 base and J by 2 bases, with 6 bases left in between. This CDR3 region has 13 residues. This chain's CDR3 is CASSLGSAYEQYF. The CDR3 DNA follows: TGTGCCAGCAGCTTAGGGTCAGCCTACGAGCAGTACTTC.

The chain links TRBV9 to TRBJ1-6; D is unresolved. Trimming shortened V by 0 bases and J by 10 bases, and 11 bases separated the two germline ends. Per the germline V gene, CDR1 is SGDLS and CDR2 is YYNGEE. CDR3 size: 14 residues. The CDR3, as DNA: TGTGCCAGCAGCGTAGGAAGAAGCAACTCACCCCTCCACTTT. It encodes CASSVGRSNSPLHF.

The V call is TRBV5-6, the J call TRBJ2-7; 8 bases match TRBD2. The J segment lost 3 bases and the V segment lost 5 bases, leaving 10 bases of the junction unmatched. The CDR3 runs 15 residues. Germline CDR1 SGHDT, CDR2 YYEEEE. The CDR3 loop is CASRLGAGVSYEQYF. CDR3 DNA sequence: TGTGCCAGCAGGCTCGGAGCGGGGGTGAGCTACGAGCAGTACTTC. Variable domain in full (rest from reference TRBV5-6 and TRBJ2-7): DAGVTQSPTHLIKTRGQQVTLRCSPKSGHDTVSWYQQALGQGPQFIFQYYEEEERQRGNFPDRFSGHQFPNYSSELNVNALLLGDSALYLCASRLGAGVSYEQYFGPGTRLTVT.

The chain uses TRBV25-1 and TRBJ1-1; D is unresolved. Germline V CDR1 and CDR2: MGHDK, SYGVNS. Trimming pared 3 bases from V and 11 bases from J, leaving 13 bases between. The length of the CDR3 is 12 residues. The CDR3 reads CASSDQLRGAFF. The CDR3 DNA follows: TGTGCCAGCAGTGATCAGCTACGAGGGGCTTTCTTT.

The CDR3 sequence is CASSRYIGELVHF. The CDR3 DNA follows: TGTGCCAGCAGCCGATATATAGGGGAATTGGTCCACTTT. This chain uses TRBV7-2 with TRBJ1-6; D may be TRBD1 (5 bases). Germline V CDR1 and CDR2: SGHTA, FQGNSA. The CDR3 runs to 13 residues. V lost 5 bases, J lost 17 bases, and 19 bases lay in between. The whole variable domain, filled in from reference TRBV7-2 and TRBJ1-6, reads GAGVSQSPSNKVTEKGKDVELRCDPISGHTALYWYRQSLGQGLEFLIYFQGNSAPDKSGLPSDRFSAERTGGSVSTLTIQRTQQEDSAVYLCASSRYIGELVHFGNGTRLTVT.

This clone occurred a few times. The chain uses TRBV5-8 and TRBJ1-5; D is undetermined. V lost 0 bases, J lost 0 bases, and 7 bases lay in between. There are 15 residues in the CDR3. Germline V gives CDR1 SGHTS, CDR2 YDEGEE. The CDR3 DNA reads TGTGCCAGCAGCTTGGCTAGGTATAGCAATCAGCCCCAGCATTTT. Protein: CASSLARYSNQPQHF.

The rearrangement links TRBV4-1 to TRBJ2-7, with TRBD1 identical over 9 bases. The V and J ends lost 1 base and 3 bases, in that order; junction bases with no gene match: 4. The CDR3 covers 15 residues. Germline-derived CDR1 and CDR2 are MGHRA and YSYEKL. CDR3 nucleotide sequence: TGCGCCAGCAGCCAAGTGACAGGGGGGAACTACGAGCAGTACTTC. Its translation: CASSQVTGGNYEQYF.

The V gene is TRBV27, the J gene TRBJ1-6; D is uncertain. CDR1 and CDR2 from the germline V gene are MNHEY and SMNVEV (reference sequence). The CDR3 extends over 15 amino acids. V lost 5 bases and J lost 6, with 14 bases in between. CDR3 in DNA: TGTGCCAGCAGTCACGAGGGTATTGCTAATTCACCCCTCCACTTT. It is translated as CASSHEGIANSPLHF.

This chain links TRBV4-1 with TRBJ1-3; TRBD1 aligns across 7 bases. Unmatched junction bases numbered 16, after V lost 1 base and J lost 10 bases. Germline lookup yields CDR1 MGHRA and CDR2 YSYEKL. The CDR3 length is 17 residues. The CDR3 loop reads CASSQGFGQVASNTIYF. The CDR3 DNA reads TGCGCCAGCAGCCAAGGCTTCGGACAGGTGGCCTCCAATACCATATATTTT.

The chain uses TRBV7-9 and TRBJ2-7, with TRBD1 matching over 7 bases. The CDR3 runs 12 residues. Germline CDR1 is SEHNR and CDR2 is FQNEAQ (reference sequence). After removal of 5 bases from V and 4 bases from J, the junction contained 2 bases not matched to a gene. The DNA of the CDR3 is TGTGCCAGCAGCCCGGACAGGTACGAGCAGTACTTC. Translated, it gives CASSPDRYEQYF.

V and J are TRBV7-9 and TRBJ2-2, with 11 positions matching TRBD2. Per the germline V gene, CDR1 is SEHNR and CDR2 is FQNEAQ (reference sequence). The V and J ends lost 6 bases and 1 base, in that order; junction bases with no gene match: 1. The CDR3 is 15 amino acids. The CDR3 region is CASRGLAENTGELFF. The CDR3 DNA reads as TGTGCCAGCAGGGGACTAGCGGAGAACACCGGGGAGCTGTTTTTT.

In its sample, this clone was seen once. This rearrangement joins TRBV5-1 to TRBJ2-5; 8 bases match TRBD1. The V gene's germline CDR1 is SGHRS and CDR2 YFSETQ. The CDR3 spans 14 residues. The J segment lost 2 bases and the V segment lost 4 bases, leaving 4 bases of the junction unmatched. CDR3 loop: CASSRGDRQETQYF. In DNA, the CDR3 is TGCGCCAGCAGCCGCGGGGACAGGCAAGAGACCCAGTACTTC.